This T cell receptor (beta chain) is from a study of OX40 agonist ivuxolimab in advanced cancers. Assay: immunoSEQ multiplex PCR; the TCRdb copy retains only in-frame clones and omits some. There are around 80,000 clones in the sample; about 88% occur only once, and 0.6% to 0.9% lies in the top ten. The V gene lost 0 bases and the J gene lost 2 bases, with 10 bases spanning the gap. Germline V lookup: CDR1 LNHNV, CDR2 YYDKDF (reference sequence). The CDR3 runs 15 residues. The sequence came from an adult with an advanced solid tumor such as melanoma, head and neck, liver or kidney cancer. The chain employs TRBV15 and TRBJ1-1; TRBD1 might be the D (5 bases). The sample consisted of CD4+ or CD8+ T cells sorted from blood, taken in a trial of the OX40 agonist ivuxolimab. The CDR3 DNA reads TGTGCCACCAGCAGAGATCCAGGGCTCAACACTGAAGCTTTCTTT. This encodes CATSRDPGLNTEAFF.